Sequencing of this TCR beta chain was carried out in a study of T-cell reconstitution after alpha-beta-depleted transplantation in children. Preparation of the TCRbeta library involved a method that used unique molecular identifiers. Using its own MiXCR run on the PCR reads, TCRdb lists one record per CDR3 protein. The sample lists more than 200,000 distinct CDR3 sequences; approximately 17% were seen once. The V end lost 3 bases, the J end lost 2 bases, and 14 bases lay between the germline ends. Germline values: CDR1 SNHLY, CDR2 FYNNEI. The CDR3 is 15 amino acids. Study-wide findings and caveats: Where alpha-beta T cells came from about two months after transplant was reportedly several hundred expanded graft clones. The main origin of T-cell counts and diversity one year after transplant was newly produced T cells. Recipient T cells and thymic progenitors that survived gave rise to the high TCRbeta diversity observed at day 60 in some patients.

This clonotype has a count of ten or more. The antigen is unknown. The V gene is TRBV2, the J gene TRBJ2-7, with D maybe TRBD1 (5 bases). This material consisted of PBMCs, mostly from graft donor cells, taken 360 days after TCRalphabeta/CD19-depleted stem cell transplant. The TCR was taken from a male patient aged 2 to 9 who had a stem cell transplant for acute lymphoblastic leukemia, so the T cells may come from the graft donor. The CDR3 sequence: CASSEVAGIPYEQYF. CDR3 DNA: TGTGCCAGCAGTGAGGTTGCAGGGATCCCCTACGAGCAGTACTTC.